The 9 T cell receptor beta chains below were found in one sample sequenced in a study of T cell responses to AZD1222 COVID-19 vaccine. Some clones are missing from TCRdb's copy, which holds only in-frame ones; the method was immunoSEQ multiplex PCR. This table has roughly 190,000 clones, over 80% appearing once. The sample here was peripheral blood, taken on day 0 of AZD1222 vaccination. All receptors come from an adult in good health.

This clone has a single count. The CDR3 coding sequence is TGTGCTAGTGGTCCCGGACACGAAAAACTGTTTTTT. It encodes CASGPGHEKLFF. V gene TRBV12-5 combines with J gene TRBJ1-4; possibly TRBD1 for D (5 bases). This CDR3 is 12 amino acids long. Germline CDR1 and CDR2: LGHNT and FRNRAP. V lost 5 bases and J lost 8, with 9 bases in between.

The rearrangement links TRBV5-4 to TRBJ2-7, with 7 bases matching TRBD1. Trimming removed 0 bases from V and 6 bases from J; junction bases left unmatched: 6. Germline assignment: CDR1 SGHNT and CDR2 YYREEE (reference sequence). CDR3 size: 14 residues. CDR3 residues: CASSLAQGQSEQYF. The CDR3 DNA reads TGTGCCAGCAGCTTGGCCCAGGGACAGAGCGAGCAGTACTTC.

The chain employs TRBV28 and TRBJ2-7; tentative D call: TRBD2 (9 bases). CDR1 and CDR2 from the germline V gene are MDHEN and SYDVKM. Deletions cut 11 bases from V and 2 bases from J, with 40 bases between. The CDR3 has 21 amino acids. In DNA form, the CDR3 reads TGTGCCCGCCGCCCCGGGGGGGGCCCACGACAGGGGCGGGAGGGACCCTACGAGCAGTACTTC. Translated, it gives CARRPGGGPRQGREGPYEQYF.

The V call is TRBV7-3, the J call TRBJ1-1; possible D gene TRBD1, 6 bases. V lost 6 bases and J lost 4, with 12 bases in between. CDR1 is SGHTA, CDR2 FQGTGA, per germline. The CDR3 has 13 residues. For the CDR3, the DNA is TGTGCCAGCAGTAGGGGGGGCGTCACTGAAGCTTTCTTT. This gives the protein CASSRGGVTEAFF.

This chain joins TRBV6-5 and TRBJ1-1; 8 bases match TRBD1. The V gene end was trimmed by 6 bases and the J gene end by 4 bases; junction bases not matched to a gene: 4. The CDR3 runs 13 residues. Germline V gives CDR1 MNHEY, CDR2 SVGAGI. This CDR3 reads CASRSTGGTEAFF. The CDR3 nucleotides are TGTGCCAGCAGATCCACAGGGGGCACTGAAGCTTTCTTT.

The chain combines TRBV6-2 or TRBV6-3 with TRBJ1-1; D ambiguous. Germline CDR1 reads MNHEY; CDR2 reads SVGEGT. The CDR3 loop spans 18 amino acids. V lost 4 bases and J lost 0, with 21 bases in between. CDR3 DNA sequence: TGTGCCAGCAGTTCTGCGGGCATCGGTCCACCTCTGAACACTGAAGCTTTCTTT. Translating it yields CASSSAGIGPPLNTEAFF.

V gene TRBV14 combines with J gene TRBJ2-1; the D gene could be TRBD1 or TRBD2 (6 bases each). V was pared by 8 bases and J by 8 bases, with 22 bases between. This CDR3 is 15 amino acids long. Germline CDR1 SGHDN, CDR2 FVKESK. CDR3: CASGPLRGRLDEQFF. The DNA for the CDR3 is TGTGCCAGCGGACCCTTAAGGGGGAGGCTCGATGAGCAGTTCTTC.

The chain joins TRBV2 to TRBJ2-5; 8 positions match TRBD2. V lost 6 bases to trimming and J lost 1 base; unmatched junction nucleotides: 10. Germline assignment: CDR1 SNHLY and CDR2 FYNNEI. The CDR3 runs to 16 residues. This CDR3 reads CASRSSGGALQETQYF. The DNA of the CDR3 is TGTGCCAGCAGGTCCTCCGGGGGGGCCCTCCAAGAGACCCAGTACTTC.

Regarding this clone: This sample also contains other DNA sequences that code for the same CDR3. The chain joins TRBV6-1 to TRBJ1-5, with a weak D call TRBD1 (5 bases). Looked up from germline, CDR1 is MNHNS and CDR2 is SASEGT. Trimming took off 3 bases at V and 1 base at J, with 7 bases between the two ends. The CDR3 has 14 amino acids. CDR3 bases: TGTGCCAGCAGTGAGGCAGGGAGCAATCAGCCCCAGCATTTT. Protein sequence: CASSEAGSNQPQHF.